This T cell receptor beta chain was sequenced during a study of blood T cells in healthy people across ages. V was shortened by 5 bases and J by 5 bases, with 15 bases between the two germline ends. The CDR3 totals 14 residues. Every donor gave 9 to 10 milliliters of peripheral blood. In each sample, at least 6.5 million PBMCs were isolated. Total RNA, at least 5 micrograms per sample, came from PBMCs. With a J-beta primer mix and a sample-barcoded 5' primer, a second PCR ran about 7 to 12 cycles. MiXCR was run by TCRdb on the 5' RACE reads, yielding one entry per CDR3 protein. This table holds approximately 770,000 distinct CDR3 sequences, 58% found once.

The chain has TRBV12-3 or TRBV12-4 and TRBJ1-2; D remains ambiguous. The material sequenced was blood. The receptor comes from a man in his thirties or forties in good health. CDR3 in amino acids: CASSVEQSYYGYTF. The DNA for the CDR3 is TGTGCCAGCAGTGTAGAACAGAGCTATTATGGCTACACCTTC.